This T cell receptor beta chain was profiled in a study of technical replicates of blood from a few donors. Profiled with immunoSEQ multiplex PCR; TCRdb holds only in-frame clones, not every one. The profile covers approximately 79,000 clones, with nearly 98% appearing a single time and under 0.3% taken by the ten largest. Trimming cost V 6 bases and J 6 bases, with 11 bases left between them. From germline, CDR1 is LNHDA and CDR2 SQIVND (reference sequence). The CDR3 consists of 12 residues. The sequencing input was T cells isolated from PBMCs. This chain uses TRBV19 with TRBJ1-1; D is uncertain. The TCR originated in a human donor in good health. CDR3 sequence: CASSSASAEAFF. CDR3 coding DNA: TGTGCCAGTAGCTCTGCGTCGGCTGAAGCTTTCTTT.